This note documents a single T cell receptor (beta chain) sequence. Its antigen is unknown. This sample stems from a study of vaccination and CD4 T cells after COVID-19. The treatment here: approximately nine-day PBMC culture with coronavirus spike peptide pools or control peptides (ViraFEST assay). Gathering of the CD4+ T cells, from the unexposed donor, took place before the COVID-19 pandemic (2011-2018). The assay that was used to sequence DNA from cultured CD4+ T cells was the Oncomine TCR Beta short-read assay. TCRdb used MiXCR to reprocess the PCR reads, holding one entry per CDR3 protein. Of several thousand distinct CDR3 sequences in the sample, roughly 60% were seen once. V gave up 6 bases and J gave up 4 bases, with 17 bases separating them. The CDR3 is made up of 14 amino acids. CDR1 is DFQATT, CDR2 SNEGSKA, per germline (reference sequence).

This clonotype was sampled from a human donor in good health. Material for sequencing was CD4+ T cells from blood, cultured in vitro. The J gene is TRBJ2-3, the V gene TRBV20-1, with D hard to call. The DNA for the CDR3 is TGCAGTGCAAGGACCGAACGGATCCCAGATACGCAGTATTTT. The encoded protein is CSARTERIPDTQYF.